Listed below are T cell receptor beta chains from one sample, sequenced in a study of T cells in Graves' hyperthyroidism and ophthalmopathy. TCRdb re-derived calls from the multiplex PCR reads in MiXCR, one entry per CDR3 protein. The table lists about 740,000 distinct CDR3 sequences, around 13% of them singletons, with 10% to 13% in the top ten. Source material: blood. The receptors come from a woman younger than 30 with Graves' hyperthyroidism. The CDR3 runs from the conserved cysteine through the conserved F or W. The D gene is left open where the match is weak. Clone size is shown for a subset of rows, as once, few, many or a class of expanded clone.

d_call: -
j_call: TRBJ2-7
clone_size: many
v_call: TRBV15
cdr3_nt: TGTGCCACCAGCAGAGATTGGATTTCCTACGAGCAGTACTTC
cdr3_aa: CATSRDWISYEQYF

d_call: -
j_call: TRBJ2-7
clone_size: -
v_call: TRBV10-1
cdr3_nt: TGCGCCAGCAGCCGCGACAGGACCCGTTACGAGCAGTACTTC
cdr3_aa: CASSRDRTRYEQYF

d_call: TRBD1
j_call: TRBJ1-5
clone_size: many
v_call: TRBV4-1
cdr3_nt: TGCGCCAGCAGGCAAGCTTGGGACAGGGGTCAGCCCCAGCATTTT
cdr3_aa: CASRQAWDRGQPQHF

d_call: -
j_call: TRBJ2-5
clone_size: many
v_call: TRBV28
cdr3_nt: TGTGCCAGCAGTGTTGGCAGTACCTTCCAAGAGACCCAGTACTTC
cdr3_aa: CASSVGSTFQETQYF

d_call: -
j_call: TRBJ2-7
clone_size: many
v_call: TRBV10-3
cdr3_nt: TGTGCCATCAGTTCCCCCGGGCCCGACGAGCAGTACTTC
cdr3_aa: CAISSPGPDEQYF

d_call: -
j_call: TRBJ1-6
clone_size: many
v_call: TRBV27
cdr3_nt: TGTGCCAGCAGGATAACAGGGATCTATAATTCACCCCTCCACTTT
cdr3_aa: CASRITGIYNSPLHF

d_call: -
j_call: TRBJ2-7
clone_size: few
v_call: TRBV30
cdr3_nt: TGTGCCTGGAGCACCCGAGGTACCTACGAGCAGTACTTC
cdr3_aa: CAWSTRGTYEQYF

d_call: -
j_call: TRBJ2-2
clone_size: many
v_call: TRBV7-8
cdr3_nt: TGTGCCAGCAGCGGGCGGCGGGCAGCTGCCAACACCGGGGAGCTGTTTTTT
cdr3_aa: CASSGRRAAANTGELFF

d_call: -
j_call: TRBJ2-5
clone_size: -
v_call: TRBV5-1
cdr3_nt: TGCGCCAGCAGCTTGGAATACGGGGGGCGCGGAGAGACCCGGTACTTC
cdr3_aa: CASSLEYGGRGETRYF

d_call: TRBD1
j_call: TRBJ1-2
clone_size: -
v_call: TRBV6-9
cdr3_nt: TGTGCCAGCAGTTATAGGACAGGCTCTGGCTACACCTTC
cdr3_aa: CASSYRTGSGYTF

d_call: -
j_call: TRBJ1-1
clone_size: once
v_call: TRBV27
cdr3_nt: TGTGCCAGCAGTTTGAACGGTCCGAACACTGAAGCTTTCTTT
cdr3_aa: CASSLNGPNTEAFF

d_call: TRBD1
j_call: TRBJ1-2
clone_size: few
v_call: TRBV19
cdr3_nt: TGTGCCAGTAGTCGCAGGAGGGGGCTGAGTGGCTACACCTTC
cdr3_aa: CASSRRRGLSGYTF

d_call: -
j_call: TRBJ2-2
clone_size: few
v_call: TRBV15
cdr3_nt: TGTGCCACCAGCAGGGTCGGGGGCACCGGGGAGCTGTTTTTT
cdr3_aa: CATSRVGGTGELFF

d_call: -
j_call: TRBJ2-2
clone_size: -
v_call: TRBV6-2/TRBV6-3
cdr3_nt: TGTGCCAGCAGTTACTCTGAGTCGCCCGGGGAGCTGTTTTTT
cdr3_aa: CASSYSESPGELFF

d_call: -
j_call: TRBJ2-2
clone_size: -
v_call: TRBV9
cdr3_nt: TGTGCCAGCAGCGTAGAGGGGGACTACCTCACCGGGGAGCTGTTTTTT
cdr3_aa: CASSVEGDYLTGELFF

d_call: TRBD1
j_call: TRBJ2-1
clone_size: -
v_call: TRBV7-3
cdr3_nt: TGTGCCAGCAGCCCTACAGGGGGCGCGCCCCCGTTCTTC
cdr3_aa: CASSPTGGAPPFF

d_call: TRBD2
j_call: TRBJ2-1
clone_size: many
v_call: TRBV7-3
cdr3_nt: TGTGCCAGCAGCTTAACGGGACTAGCGGGAGTCAATGAGCAGTTCTTC
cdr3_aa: CASSLTGLAGVNEQFF

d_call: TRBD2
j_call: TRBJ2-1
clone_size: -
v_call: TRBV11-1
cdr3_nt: TGTGCCAGCAGCTCGAGGACTAGCGCTGACAATGAGCAGTTCTTC
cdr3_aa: CASSSRTSADNEQFF

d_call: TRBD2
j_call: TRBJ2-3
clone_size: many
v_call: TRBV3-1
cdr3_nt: TGTGCCAGCAGCCCCTTTCGGCGGGGGGGAGATACGCAGTATTTT
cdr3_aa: CASSPFRRGGDTQYF

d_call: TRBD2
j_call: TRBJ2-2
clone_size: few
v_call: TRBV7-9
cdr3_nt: TGTGCCAGCAGCTTACTGTCGGGAGGGCCACACGGGGAGCTGTTTTTT
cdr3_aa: CASSLLSGGPHGELFF

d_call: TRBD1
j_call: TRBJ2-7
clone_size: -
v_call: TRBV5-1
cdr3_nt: TGCGCCAGCAGTCCTTCCGGGACAGGGGGGTGGATCGACGAGCAGTACTTC
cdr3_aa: CASSPSGTGGWIDEQYF

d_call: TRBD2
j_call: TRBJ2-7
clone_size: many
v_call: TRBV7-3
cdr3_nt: TGTGCCAGCAGCTTAGGGGTAGCGGGAATATCCGAGCAGTACTTC
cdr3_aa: CASSLGVAGISEQYF

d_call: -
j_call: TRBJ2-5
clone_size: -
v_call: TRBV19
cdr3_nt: TGTGCCAGTAGTATGGGCCGGGGGCCGGGGGAGACCCAGTACTTC
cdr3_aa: CASSMGRGPGETQYF

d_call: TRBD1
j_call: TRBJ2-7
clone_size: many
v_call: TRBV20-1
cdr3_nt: TGCAGTGCTAGCCAGGGACAGCCCTACGAGCAGTACTTC
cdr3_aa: CSASQGQPYEQYF

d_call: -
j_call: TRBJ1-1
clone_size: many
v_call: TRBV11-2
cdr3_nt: TGTGCCAGCAGGCCAGGACGGATAAACACTGAAGCTTTCTTT
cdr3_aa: CASRPGRINTEAFF

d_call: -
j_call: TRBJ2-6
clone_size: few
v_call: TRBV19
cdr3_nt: TGTGCCAGTAGTATTCTGGGACTCTCGGGGGCCAACGTCCTGACTTTC
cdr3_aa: CASSILGLSGANVLTF

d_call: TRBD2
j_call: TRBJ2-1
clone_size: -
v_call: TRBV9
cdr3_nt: TGTGCCAGCACCAAGACCCAAGGGCTAGCGGCCTCCTACAATGAGCAGTTCTTC
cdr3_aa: CASTKTQGLAASYNEQFF

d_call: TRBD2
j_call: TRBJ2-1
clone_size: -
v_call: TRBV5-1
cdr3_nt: TGCGCCAGCAGCTCTGGACTAGCGGGGCACGATGAGCAGTTCTTC
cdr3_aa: CASSSGLAGHDEQFF

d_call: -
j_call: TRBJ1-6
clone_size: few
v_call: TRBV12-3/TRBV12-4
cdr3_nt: TGTGCCAGCAGTCCGGACCCTGAGCGACCCCTCCACTTT
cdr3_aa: CASSPDPERPLHF

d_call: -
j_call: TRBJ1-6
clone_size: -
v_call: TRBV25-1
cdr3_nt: TGTGCCAGCAGTGGAAGACAGGAGCTCAACCAGCCCTTCTATAATTCACCCCTCCACTTT
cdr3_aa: CASSGRQELNQPFYNSPLHF

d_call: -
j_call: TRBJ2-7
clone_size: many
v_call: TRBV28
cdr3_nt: TGTGCCTCTATGATCGCCTACGAGCAGTACTTC
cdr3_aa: CASMIAYEQYF

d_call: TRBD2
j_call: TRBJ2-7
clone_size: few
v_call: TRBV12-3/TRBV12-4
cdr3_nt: TGTGCCAGCAGCCCCTCTTTAGGGAGGGCCTCCTACGAGCAGTACTTC
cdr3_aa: CASSPSLGRASYEQYF

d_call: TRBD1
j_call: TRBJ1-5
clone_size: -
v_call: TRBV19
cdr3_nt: TGTGCCAGTAGTAAAACCGGGACAGTAAGCAATCAGCCCCAGCATTTT
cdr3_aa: CASSKTGTVSNQPQHF

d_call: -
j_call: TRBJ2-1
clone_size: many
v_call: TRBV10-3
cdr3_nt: TGTGCCATCAGTGAGAACCCGGGCAATGAGCAGTTCTTC
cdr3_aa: CAISENPGNEQFF

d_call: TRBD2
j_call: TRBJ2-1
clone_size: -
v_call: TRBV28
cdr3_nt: TGTGCCAGCAGTTTACCACTAGCGGGAGCTCCGAATTACAATGAGCAGTTCTTC
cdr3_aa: CASSLPLAGAPNYNEQFF

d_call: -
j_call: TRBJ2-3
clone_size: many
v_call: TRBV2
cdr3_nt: TGTGCCAGCAGTGAAGCGGGCACAGATACGCAGTATTTT
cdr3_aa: CASSEAGTDTQYF

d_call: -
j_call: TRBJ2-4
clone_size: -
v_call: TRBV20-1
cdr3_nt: TGCAGTGCTAAGGAGGGACAGCGGGATTTTCAGTACTTC
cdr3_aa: CSAKEGQRDFQYF

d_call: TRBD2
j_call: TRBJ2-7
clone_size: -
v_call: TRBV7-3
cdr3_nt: TGTGCCAGCAGCCCGCGAGCAAAAGGGACTAGCGGGAAAGACGAGCAGTACTTC
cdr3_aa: CASSPRAKGTSGKDEQYF

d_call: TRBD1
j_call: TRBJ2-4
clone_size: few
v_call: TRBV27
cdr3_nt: TGTGCCAGCAGTTTCCGGTGGGACAGTGAAAAAAACATTCAGTACTTC
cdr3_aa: CASSFRWDSEKNIQYF

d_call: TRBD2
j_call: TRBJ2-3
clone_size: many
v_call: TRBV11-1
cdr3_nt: TGTGCCAGCAGAGCTCGGACTAGCGCCGCAGATACGCAGTATTTT
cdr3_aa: CASRARTSAADTQYF

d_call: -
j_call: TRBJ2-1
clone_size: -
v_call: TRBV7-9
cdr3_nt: TGTGCCAGCAGCTTAGGACAGGGCGCGGGGTTCAATGAGCAGTTCTTC
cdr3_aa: CASSLGQGAGFNEQFF

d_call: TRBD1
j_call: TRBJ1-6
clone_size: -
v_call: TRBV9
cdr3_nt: TGTGCCAGCAGCGTAGACGGGACAGGGGGAAATAATTCACCCCTCCACTTT
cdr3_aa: CASSVDGTGGNNSPLHF